This TCR beta chain was sequenced during a study of blood T cell repertoires in COVID-19. Study-level background: Acute and convalescent COVID-19 specimens originated in the United States, Italy and Spain. T cells, B-cell-depleted T cells, or PBMCs supplied cDNA or gDNA.

Per the study methods: Amplification of reference gene primers was used by the study to estimate nucleated cell counts. Clones were sequenced by immunoSEQ multiplex PCR, and TCRdb holds only the in-frame ones, with some missing. That table is the source of V, J and clone size, and D and trimming were worked out from the DNA. This table has approximately 130,000 clones, just under 80% appearing once. The V gene end was trimmed by 6 bases and the J gene end by 6 bases; junction bases not matched to a gene: 8. The germline CDR1 and CDR2 sequences are SNHLY and FYNNEI. This CDR3 comprises 13 residues. Sequencing input: peripheral blood. The source is a human donor in a cohort sampled during active COVID-19. J is TRBJ2-7 and V is TRBV2; the match to TRBD2 covers 7 bases. CDR3 coding DNA: TGTGCCAGCAGCGTCGGATCTAGCGGCGAGCAGTACTTC. Its protein is CASSVGSSGEQYF.